This is a list of T cell receptor beta chains from one sample in a study of T-cell memory formation after mild COVID-19. TCRdb reanalysed the 5' RACE reads using MiXCR and keeps one entry per CDR3 protein. The sample includes fewer than 350,000 distinct CDR3 sequences, 14% of them seen just once. Sequenced input: PBMCs or a T cell subset sorted from them (not recorded which). These TCRs come from a man younger than 35 who had mild COVID-19 (a few samples of this study predate the infection). Cell type and time point are not known. Both conserved end residues are part of each CDR3. The order of the fields is J gene, V gene, D gene, clone size, CDR3 protein, CDR3 DNA. D genes are given only for firm matches. Some rows have no size entry. The others give once, few or many, or a class for an expanded clone.

TRBJ1-2 TRBV6-5 . . CASRPRGSGGYTF TGTGCCAGCCGCCCCCGGGGATCGGGTGGCTACACCTTC
TRBJ2-1 TRBV4-1 TRBD2 few CASSRVPPRGAEQFF TGCGCCAGCAGCCGGGTCCCCCCGCGGGGGGCAGAGCAGTTCTTC
TRBJ1-1 TRBV5-5 . many CASSLAGSTEAFF TGTGCCAGCAGCTTGGCGGGGTCCACTGAAGCTTTCTTT
TRBJ1-1 TRBV7-3 TRBD1 . CASSLSGRGYTEAFF TGTGCCAGCAGCTTAAGTGGCAGGGGGTACACTGAAGCTTTCTTT
TRBJ1-3 TRBV27 . many CASSFTGGNTIYF TGTGCCAGCAGTTTTACGGGCGGAAACACCATATATTTT
TRBJ2-7 TRBV9 . . CASSPYGVGEQYF TGTGCCAGCAGCCCCTACGGGGTGGGCGAGCAGTACTTC
TRBJ2-3 TRBV18 . many CASSPAPDTQYF TGTGCCAGCTCACCCGCCCCAGATACGCAGTATTTT
TRBJ2-2 TRBV7-3 TRBD1 . CASSKTGGRGPGELFF TGTGCCAGCAGCAAAACAGGGGGCAGGGGACCCGGGGAGCTGTTTTTT
TRBJ1-4 TRBV7-2 . few CASSGYGSTNEKLFF TGTGCCAGCAGCGGATACGGATCAACTAATGAAAAACTGTTTTTT
TRBJ1-1 TRBV5-1 . . CASRQDTNTEAFF TGCGCCAGCAGACAAGACACGAACACTGAAGCTTTCTTT
TRBJ1-1 TRBV4-1 . . CASSHRGGSRTEAFF TGCGCCAGCAGCCACCGGGGGGGGAGTCGCACTGAAGCTTTCTTT
TRBJ2-5 TRBV24-1 TRBD1 many CATSDPGGQRETQYF TGTGCCACCAGTGACCCAGGGGGCCAGAGGGAGACCCAGTACTTC
TRBJ2-4 TRBV20-1 . few CSASPGVAKNIQYF TGCAGTGCCAGCCCCGGAGTAGCCAAAAACATTCAGTACTTC
TRBJ2-7 TRBV9 . many CASSETSLSYEQYF TGTGCCAGCAGCGAGACTAGTCTCTCCTACGAGCAGTACTTC
TRBJ2-1 TRBV30 . few CAWSFAQGGKFF TGTGCCTGGTCCTTCGCGCAGGGGGGAAAGTTCTTC
TRBJ1-1 TRBV4-2 . few CASSQDKLVSEAFF TGTGCCAGCAGCCAAGATAAGTTGGTGTCTGAAGCTTTCTTT
TRBJ2-6 TRBV12-3/TRBV12-4 . few CASSLQSGANVLTF TGTGCCAGCAGTTTGCAGTCTGGGGCCAACGTCCTGACTTTC
TRBJ1-1 TRBV5-1 . many CASSFSNTEAFF TGCGCCAGCAGCTTTTCGAACACTGAAGCTTTCTTT
TRBJ1-1 TRBV12-3/TRBV12-4 TRBD1 few CASSLQGAEAFF TGTGCCAGCAGCTTACAGGGGGCTGAAGCTTTCTTT
TRBJ2-7 TRBV20-1 TRBD2 few CSARDPLALSYEQYF TGCAGTGCTAGAGATCCACTAGCGTTGTCCTACGAGCAGTACTTC
TRBJ2-5 TRBV4-1 . . CASSQEWANQETQYF TGCGCCAGCAGCCAAGAGTGGGCAAACCAAGAGACCCAGTACTTC
TRBJ2-7 TRBV5-6 TRBD2 . CASSLGLTSGAYEQYF TGTGCCAGCAGCTTGGGACTGACTAGCGGAGCCTACGAGCAGTACTTC
TRBJ2-1 TRBV4-1 . . CASSQSTSGGNNEQFF TGCGCCAGCAGCCAAAGCACATCCGGGGGAAACAATGAGCAGTTCTTC
TRBJ2-1 TRBV10-3 . few CAISGRFGGIYNEQFF TGTGCCATCAGTGGTCGATTTGGCGGGATATACAATGAGCAGTTCTTC
TRBJ1-1 TRBV20-1 . few CSARVTTVEAFF TGCAGTGCTCGAGTAACGACAGTTGAAGCTTTCTTT
TRBJ1-4 TRBV12-3/TRBV12-4 . medium-sized CASRGSGPTNEKLFF TGTGCCAGCAGGGGCTCGGGCCCAACTAATGAAAAACTGTTTTTT
TRBJ2-3 TRBV11-2 . . CASSSQAITSTDTQYF TGTGCCAGCAGCTCCCAAGCTATTACTAGCACAGATACGCAGTATTTT
TRBJ2-2 TRBV4-2 . . CASSSHLSGSTGELFF TGTGCCAGCAGCAGCCACCTATCAGGGTCCACCGGGGAGCTGTTTTTT
TRBJ1-4 TRBV6-5 TRBD1 . CASTNFGTGSKKLFF TGTGCCAGCACAAACTTCGGGACAGGGTCGAAAAAACTGTTTTTT
TRBJ2-2 TRBV4-3 TRBD1 few CASSPGQVNTGELFF TGCGCCAGCAGCCCCGGACAGGTGAACACCGGGGAGCTGTTTTTT
TRBJ2-1 TRBV14 TRBD2 few CASSLLSGGAKYEQFF TGTGCCAGCAGCCTGCTGAGCGGGGGGGCTAAGTATGAGCAGTTCTTC
TRBJ1-6 TRBV27 . many CASLPSWGGNSPLHF TGTGCCAGCCTTCCGTCATGGGGCGGGAATTCACCCCTCCACTTT
TRBJ1-1 TRBV12-5 TRBD1 few CASGGNRGPEAFF TGTGCTAGTGGCGGGAACAGGGGACCTGAAGCTTTCTTT
TRBJ2-3 TRBV5-1 . . CASSPGGVADTQYF TGCGCCAGCAGCCCTGGCGGGGTCGCAGATACGCAGTATTTT
TRBJ2-1 TRBV27 TRBD2 many CASSPAGGLSFNEQFF TGTGCCAGCAGCCCCGCGGGGGGGCTTTCGTTCAATGAGCAGTTCTTC
TRBJ2-2 TRBV7-9 TRBD2 . CASLAGGSPGELFF TGTGCCAGCTTGGCGGGGGGGTCCCCCGGGGAGCTGTTTTTT
TRBJ1-6 TRBV27 TRBD1 . CASSSGTGNNSPLHF TGTGCCAGCAGTTCCGGGACAGGGAATAATTCACCCCTCCACTTT
TRBJ2-5 TRBV12-3/TRBV12-4 . . CASRRQSQETQYF TGTGCCAGCAGGCGACAGTCCCAAGAGACCCAGTACTTC
TRBJ2-3 TRBV11-3 . few CARQSPSTDTQYF TGTGCCAGGCAGAGTCCTAGCACAGATACGCAGTATTTT
TRBJ1-2 TRBV3-1 . few CASSQDRHYVLDLDGYTF TGTGCCAGCAGCCAAGATCGCCATTATGTATTGGACTTAGATGGCTACACCTTC
TRBJ1-2 TRBV7-9 . . CASSDRASRVGGYTF TGTGCCAGCAGCGATCGGGCCTCTCGGGTGGGGGGCTACACCTTC
TRBJ2-5 TRBV29-1 . few CSVGAAQETQYF TGCAGCGTTGGGGCGGCTCAAGAGACCCAGTACTTC
TRBJ2-2 TRBV7-2 . . CASSFATPNTGELFF TGTGCCAGCAGCTTCGCGACACCGAACACCGGGGAGCTGTTTTTT
TRBJ1-1 TRBV6-2/TRBV6-3 . . CASSFFGGSTEAFF TGTGCCAGCAGTTTTTTTGGGGGGAGCACTGAAGCTTTCTTT
TRBJ1-1 TRBV5-1 TRBD1 . CASSPADRDRRTEAFF TGCGCCAGCAGCCCGGCGGACCGGGACAGACGAACTGAAGCTTTCTTT
TRBJ2-3 TRBV7-2 . many CASSSIERDTQYF TGTGCCAGCAGCTCCATAGAGCGGGATACGCAGTATTTT
TRBJ1-1 TRBV9 . few CASSVGRGNTEAFF TGTGCCAGCAGCGTAGGCCGGGGGAACACTGAAGCTTTCTTT
TRBJ1-2 TRBV28 TRBD1 . CASSSGTGVGGYTF TGTGCCAGCAGTTCCGGGACAGGGGTTGGCGGCTACACCTTC
TRBJ1-4 TRBV18 . few CASSPQPGASEKLFF TGTGCCAGCTCACCTCAGCCGGGGGCGAGTGAAAAACTGTTTTTT
TRBJ2-2 TRBV12-5 . . CASGLEHTGELFF TGTGCTAGTGGGCTTGAGCACACCGGGGAGCTGTTTTTT
TRBJ2-7 TRBV6-5 . . CASSYLRGNYEQYF TGTGCCAGCAGTTATCTCAGGGGAAACTACGAGCAGTACTTC